The 27 T cell receptor beta chains in this list originate from one sample, sequenced in a study of T cell repertoires in ileal Crohn's disease. Some clones are missing from TCRdb's copy, which holds only in-frame ones; the method was immunoSEQ multiplex PCR. The sample includes over 7,500 clones, around 76% of them seen just once. Sequenced sample: ileal tissue. The receptors shown here come from an adult with Crohn's disease.

The V call is TRBV4-1, the J call TRBJ2-7; TRBD2 agrees at 7 bases. Germline CDR1 MGHRA, CDR2 YSYEKL. The CDR3 is made up of 14 amino acids. Trimming took 4 bases from V and 5 from J; bases not matched to a gene: 8. The CDR3 bases are TGCGCCAGCAGCCTCGGGGGAGGGACCCACGAGCAGTACTTC. Protein: CASSLGGGTHEQYF.

The CDR3 protein is CASSQRDRHTGNTIYF. The DNA for the CDR3 is TGTGCCAGCAGCCAAAGGGACAGGCACACTGGAAACACCATATATTTT. The chain links TRBV9 to TRBJ1-3; 8 nucleotides line up with TRBD1. With 4 bases clipped from V and 2 bases from J, the junction kept 8 bases outside the gene matches. The CDR3 sequence is 16 residues long. Germline CDR1 SGDLS, CDR2 YYNGEE.

V and J are TRBV5-1 and TRBJ2-2; 8 bases are a match to TRBD1. V was pared by 3 bases and J by 7 bases, with 5 bases of the junction left unmatched. The CDR3 contains 14 residues. Per germline, CDR1 SGHRS and CDR2 YFSETQ. CDR3 DNA sequence: TGCGCCAGCAGCTCGGACAGGGCAAGCGGGGAGCTGTTTTTT. As protein: CASSSDRASGELFF.

The chain carries TRBV19 and TRBJ2-7, with 8 bases matching TRBD1. Germline V gives CDR1 LNHDA, CDR2 SQIVND (reference sequence). V dropped 2 bases and J dropped 6; count of bases not matched to a gene: 9. This CDR3 has 15 residues. Here the CDR3 reads CASSIQGQGRFEQYF. CDR3 coding DNA: TGTGCCAGTAGTATACAAGGACAGGGTAGGTTCGAGCAGTACTTC.

The chain employs TRBV5-6 and TRBJ2-1; perhaps TRBD2 as D (5 bases). Germline assignment: CDR1 SGHDT and CDR2 YYEEEE. This CDR3 is built from 13 residues. Trimming removed 3 bases at V and 5 bases at J, with 9 bases between. The CDR3 coding sequence is TGTGCCAGCAGCTCTACTAGGGACAATGAGCAGTTCTTC. It encodes CASSSTRDNEQFF. Based on the CDR3 plus reference TRBV5-6 and TRBJ2-1, the full variable domain is DAGVTQSPTHLIKTRGQQVTLRCSPKSGHDTVSWYQQALGQGPQFIFQYYEEEERQRGNFPDRFSGHQFPNYSSELNVNALLLGDSALYLCASSSTRDNEQFFGPGTRLTVL.

The genes are TRBV28 and TRBJ1-1; D call uncertain. Germline CDR1 MDHEN, CDR2 SYDVKM. The CDR3 contains 12 residues. The V and J ends lost 8 bases and 5 bases respectively, with 12 bases between them. This CDR3 reads CASGRRETEAFF. The CDR3 nucleotides read TGTGCCAGCGGAAGGAGGGAGACTGAAGCTTTCTTT.

The gene calls are TRBV29-1 and TRBJ1-2; weak D call: TRBD1 (5 bases). The CDR3 is made up of 12 amino acids. The V end lost 4 bases, the J end lost 8 bases, and 14 bases lay between the germline ends. Per germline, CDR1 SQVTM and CDR2 ANQGSEA. CDR3 residues: CSVGTGWWGYTF. For the CDR3, the DNA is TGCAGCGTTGGCACAGGATGGTGGGGCTACACCTTC.

A few counts support this clone. This chain links TRBV19 with TRBJ1-6; 9 bases match TRBD1. Germline V CDR1 and CDR2: LNHDA, SQIVND (reference sequence). After removal of 9 bases from V and 0 bases from J, the junction contained 12 bases not matched to a gene. This CDR3 spans 18 amino acids. The CDR3 nucleotides are TGTGCCAGCAAGCCAGGGACAGGGCTAAGCTCCTATAATTCACCCCTCCACTTT. It codes for CASKPGTGLSSYNSPLHF.

For the CDR3, the DNA is TGCGCCACCGCCTCAGGGTTTGGAGATACGCAGTATTTT. It is translated as CATASGFGDTQYF. The J gene is TRBJ2-3, the V gene TRBV5-1; a weak D match, TRBD1 (5 bases). Trimming removed 9 bases at V and 5 bases at J, with 16 bases between. From germline, CDR1 is SGHRS and CDR2 YFSETQ. The CDR3 runs to 13 residues.

The chain recombines TRBV7-2 with TRBJ1-3; D call uncertain. There are 14 residues in the CDR3. The V and J ends lost 0 bases and 0 bases respectively, with 3 bases between them. From germline, CDR1 is SGHTA and CDR2 FQGNSA. CDR3: CASSLAASGNTIYF. CDR3 DNA sequence: TGTGCCAGCAGCTTAGCGGCCTCTGGAAACACCATATATTTT.

This clone was picked up a small number of times. This chain joins TRBV9 and TRBJ1-5, with D possibly being TRBD1 (6 bases). This CDR3 has 15 amino acids. V was shortened by 0 bases and J by 4 bases, with 11 bases between the two germline ends. The V gene's germline CDR1 is SGDLS and CDR2 YYNGEE. The CDR3 protein is CASSVESTGNQPQHF. The CDR3, as DNA: TGTGCCAGCAGCGTAGAGAGCACAGGGAATCAGCCCCAGCATTTT.

The V and J genes are TRBV28 and TRBJ1-2; D gene ambiguous. The V end lost 5 bases, the J end lost 3 bases, and 7 bases lay between the germline ends. Germline assignment: CDR1 MDHEN and CDR2 SYDVKM. CDR3 size: 12 residues. The CDR3: CASSPGDYGYTF. In DNA, the CDR3 is TGTGCCAGCAGTCCCGGTGACTATGGCTACACCTTC.

For this clone: The sample holds other DNA sequences that translate to the same CDR3. The genes are TRBV5-4 and TRBJ1-2; maybe TRBD1 (6 bases). The V end was cut by 4 bases, the J end by 5 bases, with 18 bases between. Germline CDR1 SGHNT, CDR2 YYREEE (reference sequence). The CDR3 runs 15 residues. Written as DNA, the CDR3 is TGTGCCAGCAGCCCTACCGGGGGGCGGGGGTATGGCTACACCTTC. This encodes CASSPTGGRGYGYTF.

This clone was observed once. The chain combines TRBV10-2 with TRBJ2-7, with TRBD2 identical over 9 bases. CDR1 and CDR2 (germline): WSHSY, SAAADI. Unmatched junction bases numbered 6, after V lost 0 bases and J lost 3 bases. The CDR3 contains 16 residues. CDR3 amino acids: CASSESAGGLYYEQYF. As DNA, the CDR3 is TGCGCCAGCAGTGAGTCGGCGGGAGGGCTTTACTACGAGCAGTACTTC.

This chain joins TRBV6-1 and TRBJ1-5, with D uncertain. Germline V CDR1 and CDR2: MNHNS, SASEGT. The CDR3 consists of 13 residues. V was cut by 3 bases and J by 4 bases, with 7 bases left in between. CDR3 protein: CASSESQNQPQHF. CDR3 DNA: TGTGCCAGCAGTGAGTCTCAGAATCAGCCCCAGCATTTT.

Concerning this clone: The same CDR3 can be traced to other DNA sequences in this sample. The chain recombines TRBV7-2 with TRBJ2-7; D might be TRBD2 (5 bases). V was pared by 1 base and J by 3 bases, with 10 bases between. Germline V CDR1 and CDR2: SGHTA, FQGNSA. This CDR3 comprises 14 residues. The CDR3 here is CASSLGGQFYEQYF. The CDR3 nucleotides read TGTGCCAGCAGCTTAGGCGGGCAGTTCTACGAGCAGTACTTC.

CDR3 amino acids: CSVTRTGNTEAFF. CDR3 sequence (DNA): TGCAGCGTCACACGGACAGGGAACACTGAAGCTTTCTTT. The chain combines TRBV29-1 with TRBJ1-1; 7 positions agree with TRBD1. The CDR3 is 13 residues long. The junction had 5 bases not matched to a gene; V was cut back by 6 bases and J by 1 base. Per the germline V gene, CDR1 is SQVTM and CDR2 is ANQGSEA. The full variable domain, with the rest looked up from reference TRBV29-1 and TRBJ1-1, is SAVISQKPSRDICQRGTSLTIQCQVDSQVTMMFWYRQQPGQSLTLIATANQGSEATYESGFVIDKFPISRPNLTFSTLTVSNMSPEDSSIYLCSVTRTGNTEAFFGQGTRLTVV.

CDR3 in DNA: TGCAGCGTCGAGACAGGGTTTGCTGGAAACACCATATATTTT. This encodes CSVETGFAGNTIYF. The rearrangement links TRBV29-1 to TRBJ1-3; 7 nucleotides agree with TRBD1. The CDR3 spans 14 residues. Germline loops: CDR1 SQVTM, CDR2 ANQGSEA. V was clipped by 6 bases and J by 2 bases; unmatched bases: 7.

The V and J genes are TRBV25-1 and TRBJ1-2, with TRBD1 identical over 7 bases. V trimming: 8 bases; J trimming: 7 bases; junction bases outside the gene matches: 10. The CDR3 is made up of 13 amino acids. The germline CDR1 and CDR2 sequences are MGHDK and SYGVNS. CDR3 nucleotides: TGTGCCAGCGTCCAGGGGGACCTGAGTGGCTACACCTTC. It translates to CASVQGDLSGYTF.

V gene TRBV4-3 combines with J gene TRBJ1-1; TRBD1 might be the D (6 bases). The germline V gene has CDR1 LGHNA and CDR2 YSLEER. This CDR3 comprises 13 residues. The V end lost 3 bases, the J end lost 8 bases, and 13 bases lay between the germline ends. CDR3 region: CASSQARQAEAFF. CDR3 coding DNA: TGCGCCAGCAGCCAGGCGCGACAGGCCGAAGCTTTCTTT.

This clone was counted once. This chain joins TRBV15 and TRBJ2-1, with no clear D. The V gene's germline CDR1 is LNHNV and CDR2 YYDKDF (reference sequence). Trimming stripped 0 bases from V and 7 bases from J, with 16 bases between. This CDR3 has 16 residues. The CDR3 coding sequence is TGTGCCACCAGCAGAGAGAGGATCTTGAATGGTAATGAGCAGTTCTTC. Encoded protein: CATSRERILNGNEQFF. Drawing the rest from reference TRBV15 and TRBJ2-1, the complete variable domain is DAMVIQNPRYQVTQFGKPVTLSCSQTLNHNVMYWYQQKSSQAPKLLFHYYDKDFNNEADTPDNFQSRRPNTSFCFLDIRSPGLGDTAMYLCATSRERILNGNEQFFGPGTRLTVL.

The CDR3 loop reads CASSRTGGRDEKLFF. CDR3 coding DNA: TGTGCCAGCAGCCGAACAGGGGGCAGGGATGAAAAACTGTTTTTT. V gene TRBV7-8 combines with J gene TRBJ1-4; TRBD1 matches at 9 bases. The length of the CDR3 is 15 residues. Looked up from germline, CDR1 is SGHVS and CDR2 is FQNEAQ. The ends lost 5 bases at V and 6 bases at J; junction bases unmatched: 7.

This chain connects TRBV5-1 to TRBJ1-4, with D unclear. This CDR3 spans 13 amino acids. V was cut by 1 base and J by 4 bases, with 5 bases left in between. CDR1 SGHRS and CDR2 YFSETQ come from the germline V gene. In nucleotides, the CDR3 is TGCGCCAGCAGCTTGAGCTATAATGAAAAACTGTTTTTT. It yields the protein CASSLSYNEKLFF.

The chain combines TRBV29-1 with TRBJ1-5; the match to TRBD1 covers 8 bases. The V and J ends lost 4 bases and 7 bases, in that order; junction bases with no gene match: 6. The CDR3 has 13 residues. Germline CDR1 is SQVTM and CDR2 is ANQGSEA. CDR3 loop: CSVAPRQGQPQHF. The CDR3 nucleotides read TGCAGCGTTGCCCCCAGACAGGGGCAGCCCCAGCATTTT.

The CDR3 DNA reads TGTGCCAGCAGCCCAAACCCGGGGGTGACGTACGAGCAGTACTTC. Translation: CASSPNPGVTYEQYF. The rearrangement joins TRBV5-4 to TRBJ2-7; D is possibly TRBD2 (6 bases). From germline, CDR1 is SGHNT and CDR2 YYREEE (reference sequence). V was trimmed by 4 bases and J by 4 bases, leaving 18 bases between them. The CDR3 sequence is 15 residues long.

This clone was picked up one time. The chain uses TRBV30 and TRBJ1-1; 8 bases map to TRBD1. CDR3 length equals 15 residues. Germline values: CDR1 GTSNPN, CDR2 SVGIG (reference sequence). V gave up 2 bases and J gave up 1 base; unmatched junction bases: 6. The CDR3 nucleotides read TGTGCCTGGAGTCCCACGGACAGGGCGAACACTGAAGCTTTCTTT. Protein product: CAWSPTDRANTEAFF.

This clone was observed a few times. V is TRBV7-3 and J is TRBJ2-1; 8 bases are a match to TRBD2. V dropped 2 bases and J dropped 5; count of bases not matched to a gene: 5. The CDR3 totals 15 residues. Germline values: CDR1 SGHTA, CDR2 FQGTGA. CDR3 region: CASSLVGGVNNEQFF. The CDR3 bases are TGTGCCAGCAGCTTAGTCGGGGGGGTGAACAATGAGCAGTTCTTC.